One sample yielded the 21 T cell receptor beta chains listed below, sequenced in a study of CD8 T cells in Susac syndrome. When the RNA was reverse transcribed, random hexamers were used with an input of roughly 0.5 to 1 ug. TCRdb re-analysed the immunoSEQ multiplex PCR reads in MiXCR, keeping a single row per CDR3 protein. Here the sample spans about 120,000 distinct CDR3 sequences, roughly 95% being singletons. Sequenced sample: CD4+ T cells from PBMCs. The receptors stem from a human donor with Susac syndrome.

This clonotype was picked up a small number of times. The genes are TRBV30 and TRBJ1-1; D remains ambiguous. V was cut by 2 bases and J by 2 bases, with 12 bases left in between. CDR3 length: 14 residues. The germline V gene has CDR1 GTSNPN and CDR2 SVGIG (reference sequence). The CDR3, as DNA: TGTGCCTGGAGTTCCCGACCCTTTAACACTGAAGCTTTCTTT. It specifies CAWSSRPFNTEAFF.

This rearrangement joins TRBV29-1 to TRBJ2-7; no reliable D call. The CDR3 covers 12 residues. Trimming left V 4 bases short and J 3 bases short, with 10 bases between. Germline values: CDR1 SQVTM, CDR2 ANQGSEA. CDR3 residues: CSVGADDYEQYF. Here the CDR3 DNA reads TGCAGCGTTGGGGCTGACGACTACGAGCAGTACTTC.

The chain employs TRBV20-1 and TRBJ2-1; perhaps D is TRBD1 or TRBD2 (5 bases each). CDR1 DFQATT and CDR2 SNEGSKA come from the germline V gene (reference sequence). V was shortened by 6 bases and J by 0 bases, with 18 bases between the two germline ends. The CDR3 is 16 residues long. The CDR3, as DNA: TGCAGTGCCGAGCCGGGGCCCCCCAGCTCCTACAATGAGCAGTTCTTC. This codes for CSAEPGPPSSYNEQFF.

The chain links TRBV15 to TRBJ1-4, with 9 bases aligning to TRBD1. Germline CDR1 and CDR2: LNHNV and YYDKDF (reference sequence). The CDR3 contains 16 residues. V gave up 0 bases and J gave up 7 bases; unmatched junction bases: 6. CDR3 sequence reads: CATSRDSTGGFEKLFF. The DNA for the CDR3 is TGTGCCACCAGCAGAGATTCGACAGGGGGTTTTGAAAAACTGTTTTTT.

This chain links TRBV24-1 with TRBJ2-7; 7 bases match TRBD1. CDR1 KGHDR and CDR2 SFDVKD come from the germline V gene. The CDR3 spans 12 residues. With V trimmed by 7 bases and J by 6 bases, 5 bases remained unmatched. The DNA for the CDR3 is TGTGCCACCAGCGCGACAGGGATCGAGCAGTACTTC. Translation gives CATSATGIEQYF.

V and J are TRBV30 and TRBJ1-2; D call uncertain. Germline CDR1 reads GTSNPN; CDR2 reads SVGIG (reference sequence). V was shortened by 1 base and J by 5 bases, with 14 bases between the two germline ends. The CDR3 is 14 amino acids. The CDR3 nucleotides are TGTGCCTGGAGTGATAAGCAGGAGTTATATGGCTACACCTTC. It yields the protein CAWSDKQELYGYTF.

The chain couples TRBV7-9 to TRBJ1-2; 8 bases line up with TRBD1. V trimming: 5 bases; J trimming: 2 bases; junction bases outside the gene matches: 4. Germline CDR1 is SEHNR and CDR2 is FQNEAQ (reference sequence). The CDR3 has 14 amino acids. The chain's CDR3 is CASSPRQGNYGYTF. CDR3 in DNA: TGTGCCAGCAGCCCCAGACAGGGGAACTATGGCTACACCTTC.

V usage is TRBV20-1 and J usage is TRBJ2-3, with a possible D match to TRBD2 (5 bases). The CDR3 has 14 residues. Germline V CDR1 and CDR2: DFQATT, SNEGSKA (reference sequence). Trimming removed 6 bases at V and 5 bases at J, with 18 bases between. The CDR3, as DNA: TGCAGTGCCACCCGGGATCACGGGGTAGATACGCAGTATTTT. This gives the protein CSATRDHGVDTQYF.

This chain links TRBV9 with TRBJ2-1; TRBD2 agrees at 10 bases. V was pared by 0 bases and J by 7 bases, with 7 bases of the junction left unmatched. Germline V CDR1 and CDR2: SGDLS, YYNGEE. This CDR3 is built from 16 residues. Here the CDR3 DNA reads TGTGCCAGCAGCGTAGAGGCCAGCGGGAGGGCAAATGAGCAGTTCTTC. Amino acids: CASSVEASGRANEQFF.

This clonotype was seen a single time. J is TRBJ2-3 and V is TRBV29-1; TRBD2 matches at 11 bases. From germline, CDR1 is SQVTM and CDR2 ANQGSEA. The CDR3 extends over 15 amino acids. J gave up 6 bases and V 4 bases, and 9 bases lay outside the gene matches. The CDR3 DNA sequence: TGCAGCGTTGGCGCACTAGCGGGAGAGAGGGATACGCAGTATTTT. It specifies CSVGALAGERDTQYF.

The gene calls are TRBV7-2 and TRBJ2-5; tentatively, D is TRBD2 (5 bases). Germline CDR1 is SGHTA and CDR2 is FQGNSA. V was clipped by 5 bases and J by 9 bases, with 19 bases between them. This CDR3 contains 14 residues. CDR3: CASSRDLVGLAQYF. CDR3 coding DNA: TGTGCCAGCAGCCGGGATTTAGTAGGGCTTGCCCAGTACTTC.

The chain is built from TRBV7-2 and TRBJ2-1, with D unresolved. Trimming took 5 bases from V and 7 from J, leaving 18 bases between them. CDR3 length: 15 amino acids. Germline-derived CDR1 and CDR2 are SGHTA and FQGNSA. CDR3 sequence (DNA): TGTGCCAGCAGCGGGTCTATCGCCCACGGTAATGAGCAGTTCTTC. It is translated as CASSGSIAHGNEQFF.

The chain joins TRBV20-1 to TRBJ1-5; 8 nucleotides line up with TRBD1. The J segment lost 3 bases and the V segment lost 3 bases, leaving 4 bases of the junction unmatched. This CDR3 contains 14 residues. The germline V gene has CDR1 DFQATT and CDR2 SNEGSKA (reference sequence). CDR3 protein: CSARDRVINQPQHF. For the CDR3, the DNA is TGCAGTGCTAGGGACAGGGTCATCAATCAGCCCCAGCATTTT.

The chain has TRBV15 and TRBJ2-3; 11 nucleotides align to TRBD2. V shed 1 base, J shed 5 bases, and the junction held 11 bases outside the gene matches. The CDR3 spans 18 residues. Per germline, CDR1 LNHNV and CDR2 YYDKDF (reference sequence). Here the CDR3 reads CATSRVSSGRSWVDTQYF. The CDR3 nucleotides read TGTGCCACCAGCAGAGTTTCTAGCGGGAGGTCGTGGGTAGATACGCAGTATTTT.

The chain recombines TRBV19 with TRBJ2-1; a possible D gene is TRBD2 (5 bases). The germline V gene has CDR1 LNHDA and CDR2 SQIVND (reference sequence). Trimming cost V 5 bases and J 8 bases, with 13 bases left between them. The CDR3 totals 13 residues. The CDR3 reads CASSDGVGDEQFF. As DNA, the CDR3 is TGTGCCAGTAGTGACGGGGTCGGGGATGAGCAGTTCTTC.

The rearrangement links TRBV4-3 to TRBJ2-5; 7 nucleotides align to TRBD1. Per the germline V gene, CDR1 is LGHNA and CDR2 is YSLEER. V dropped 4 bases and J dropped 5; count of bases not matched to a gene: 7. The CDR3 consists of 14 residues. The DNA for the CDR3 is TGCGCCAGCAGCCGGGGCAGGGACAGTGAGACCCAGTACTTC. It yields the protein CASSRGRDSETQYF.

V and J are TRBV27 and TRBJ2-7; D unclear. The germline V gene encodes CDR1 MNHEY and CDR2 SMNVEV (reference sequence). CDR3 size: 17 residues. The V gene lost 2 bases and the J gene lost 2 bases, with 19 bases spanning the gap. The CDR3 DNA is TGTGCCAGCAGTTTAACGGTAAACCCTCCAAAGCCCTACGAGCAGTACTTC. It is translated as CASSLTVNPPKPYEQYF.

The chain is built from TRBV12-3 or TRBV12-4 and TRBJ1-3; D perhaps matches TRBD1 (6 bases). V lost 0 bases to trimming and J lost 0 bases, with 12 bases between them. The CDR3 contains 17 residues. DNA of the CDR3: TGTGCCAGCAGTTTAGCCAGGACAGCGTTCTCTGGAAACACCATATATTTT. Residues: CASSLARTAFSGNTIYF.

The gene calls are TRBV5-1 and TRBJ2-7; tentatively, D is TRBD1 or TRBD2 (5 bases each). The V gene lost 3 bases and the J gene lost 7 bases, with 17 bases spanning the gap. The V gene's germline CDR1 is SGHRS and CDR2 YFSETQ. This CDR3 has 14 residues. CDR3 region: CASSSPGQPPEQYF. CDR3 sequence (DNA): TGCGCCAGCAGCTCCCCGGGGCAACCACCAGAGCAGTACTTC.

The genes are TRBV6-5 and TRBJ2-3; 8 bases are shared with TRBD2. CDR3 length: 11 residues. Losses at the gene ends were 5 bases for V and 8 bases for J; bases not matched to a gene: 0. The germline CDR1 and CDR2 sequences are MNHEY and SVGAGI. The CDR3 protein is CASSRGGTQYF. For the CDR3, the DNA is TGTGCCAGCAGTCGGGGGGGTACGCAGTATTTT.

This chain joins TRBV20-1 and TRBJ2-1; 7 positions agree with TRBD2. The CDR3 runs 14 residues. Germline-derived CDR1 and CDR2 are DFQATT and SNEGSKA (reference sequence). With 6 bases clipped from V and 5 bases from J, the junction kept 10 bases outside the gene matches. The CDR3 DNA is TGCAGTGCAACTCTAGCGGCCTTGAACAATGAGCAGTTCTTC. Its protein product is CSATLAALNNEQFF.